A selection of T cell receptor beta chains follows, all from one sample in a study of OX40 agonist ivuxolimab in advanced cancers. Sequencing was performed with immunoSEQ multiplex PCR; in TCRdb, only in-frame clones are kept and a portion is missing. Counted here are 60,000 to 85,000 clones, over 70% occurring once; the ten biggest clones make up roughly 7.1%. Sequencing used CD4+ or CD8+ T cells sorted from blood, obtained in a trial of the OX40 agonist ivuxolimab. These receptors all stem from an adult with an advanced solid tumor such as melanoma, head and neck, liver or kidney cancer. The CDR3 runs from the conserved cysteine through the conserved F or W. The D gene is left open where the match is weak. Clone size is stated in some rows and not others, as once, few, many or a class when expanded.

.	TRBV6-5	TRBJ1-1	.	TGTGCCAGCAGCCAACCGCAGGAAGCTTTCTTT	CASSQPQEAFF
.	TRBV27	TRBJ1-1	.	TGTGCCAGCAGTTTGTCGGGGTTGGCTACTTTCTTT	CASSLSGLATFF
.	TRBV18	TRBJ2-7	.	TGTGCCAGCTCACCACCGTGGGGGAACACCTACGAGCAGTGCTTC	CASSPPWGNTYEQCF
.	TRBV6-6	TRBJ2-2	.	TGTGCCAGCAGTTATGGAGACGGGGAGCTGTTTTTT	CASSYGDGELFF
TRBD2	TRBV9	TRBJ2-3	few	TGTGCCAGCAGTGTAGCGGGTACCACAGATACGCAGTATTTT	CASSVAGTTDTQYF
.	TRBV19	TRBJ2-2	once	TGTGCCAGTAGTCCACTCCGAGGCGCGAACACCGGGGAGCTGTTTTTT	CASSPLRGANTGELFF
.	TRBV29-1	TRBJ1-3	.	TGCAGCGTTGTGGTGACAGCTGGAAACACCATATATTTT	CSVVVTAGNTIYF
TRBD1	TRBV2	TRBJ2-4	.	TGTGCCAGCAGTGACGGACAGGGCCTAGCCAAAAACATTCAGTACTTC	CASSDGQGLAKNIQYF
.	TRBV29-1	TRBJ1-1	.	TGCAGCGTTGAATTCCAGAACACTGAAGCTTTCTTT	CSVEFQNTEAFF
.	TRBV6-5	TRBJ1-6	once	TGTGCCAGCAGTTACTACCAGGTTCAGTTAACACCCCTCCACTTT	CASSYYQVQLTPLHF
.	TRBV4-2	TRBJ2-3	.	TGTGCCAGCAGCCCAGATACAGATACGCAGTATTTT	CASSPDTDTQYF
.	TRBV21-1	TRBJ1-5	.	TGTGCCAGCAGCAAAGACCGAAGGCATTCGAGTCAGCCCCAGCATTTT	CASSKDRRHSSQPQHF
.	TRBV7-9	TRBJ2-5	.	TGTGCCAGCAGCGCGTCCGGGGAGACCCAGTACTTC	CASSASGETQYF
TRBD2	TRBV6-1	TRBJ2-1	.	TGTGCCACTGCGGATGGGCTAGCGGAATACAATGAGCAGTTCTTC	CATADGLAEYNEQFF
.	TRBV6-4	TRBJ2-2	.	TGTGCCAGCAGTGACTCCTACAGGGACACCGGGGAGCTGTTTTTT	CASSDSYRDTGELFF
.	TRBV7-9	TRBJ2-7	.	TGTGCCAGCAGTTCACAGGGATCCATAAGCTACGAGCAGTACTTC	CASSSQGSISYEQYF
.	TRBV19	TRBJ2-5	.	TGTGCCAGTAGTATTCAGGCCCAAGAGACCCAGTACTTC	CASSIQAQETQYF
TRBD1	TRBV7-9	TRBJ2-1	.	TGTGCCAGCAGCCCACCTGGTCGGGACAGGGGCAGTGAGCAGTTCTTC	CASSPPGRDRGSEQFF
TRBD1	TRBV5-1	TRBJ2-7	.	TGCGCCAGCAGCCCACTGCAGGGACAGGCCTACGAGCAGTACTTC	CASSPLQGQAYEQYF
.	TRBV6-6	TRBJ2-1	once	TGTGCCAGCAGTTACGACAGATACAATGAGCAGTTCTTC	CASSYDRYNEQFF
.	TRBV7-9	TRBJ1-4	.	TGCGCCAGCAGCTCGGACAGAACTAATGAAAAACTGTTTTTT	CASSSDRTNEKLFF
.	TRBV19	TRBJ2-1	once	TGTGCCAGTAGTATAGACGGGATGAGGGACAATGAGCAGTTCTTC	CASSIDGMRDNEQFF
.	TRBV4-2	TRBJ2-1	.	TGTGCCAGCAGCCAAGAACAGACCAGCTCCTACAATGAGCAGTTCTTC	CASSQEQTSSYNEQFF
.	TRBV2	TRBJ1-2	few	TGTGCCAGCAGTGATAACCCTCTCTATGGCTACACCTTC	CASSDNPLYGYTF
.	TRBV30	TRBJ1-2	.	TGTGCCTGGAGCAAACAGGGCCCTGGTGGCTACACCTTC	CAWSKQGPGGYTF
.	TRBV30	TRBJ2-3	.	TGTGCCTGGCAATCGATTACGAGCACAGATACGCAGTATTTT	CAWQSITSTDTQYF
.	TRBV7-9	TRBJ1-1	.	TGTGCCAGCAGCTTATACACCCTTGATGAAGCTTTCTTT	CASSLYTLDEAFF
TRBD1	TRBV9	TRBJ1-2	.	TGTGCCAGCAGCACCCGACAGGGGGCTGGCTACACCTTC	CASSTRQGAGYTF
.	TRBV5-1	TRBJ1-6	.	TGCGCCAGCAGCCCCCGGCGGGGAGATAATTCACCCCTCCACTTT	CASSPRRGDNSPLHF
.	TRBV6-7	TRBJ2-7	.	TGTGCCAGCAGCTCAGGGGTCGACTCCTACGAGCAGTACTTC	CASSSGVDSYEQYF
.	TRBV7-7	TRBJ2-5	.	TGTGCTAGCAGCCTCCGACAGCGAGAGACCCAGTACTTC	CASSLRQRETQYF
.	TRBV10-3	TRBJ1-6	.	TGTGCCATCAGTGGGACAGCGAGCTCCTATAATTCACCCCTCCACTTT	CAISGTASSYNSPLHF
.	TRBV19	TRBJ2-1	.	TGTGCCAGTAGTTCCCGTGGGGGGCAGAGGAATGAGCAGTTCTTC	CASSSRGGQRNEQFF
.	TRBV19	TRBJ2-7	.	TGTGCCAGTAGGGGGGGAAGCGAGCAGTACTTC	CASRGGSEQYF
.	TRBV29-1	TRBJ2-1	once	TGCAGCGTTGAAGGTGGTCCGGGGCTTGTCGATGAGCAGTTCTTC	CSVEGGPGLVDEQFF
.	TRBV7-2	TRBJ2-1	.	TGTGCCAGCGGGGCAGGATCCTACAATGAGCAGTTCTTC	CASGAGSYNEQFF
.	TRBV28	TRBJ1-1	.	TGTGCCAGCAGTTCCCCGGGCCAGGGCCCTGAAGCTTTCTTT	CASSSPGQGPEAFF
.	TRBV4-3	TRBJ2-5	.	TGCGCCAGCAGCCAAGGGGCGCGAGGGGAGACCCAGTACTTC	CASSQGARGETQYF
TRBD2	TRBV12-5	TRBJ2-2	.	TGTGCTAGTGGTTTGGTACTGAGCGGGAGTCCCGGGGAGCTGTTTTTT	CASGLVLSGSPGELFF
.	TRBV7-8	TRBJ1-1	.	TGTGCCAGCAGCTTAGGAATTGCCGTGAACACTGAAGCTTTCTTT	CASSLGIAVNTEAFF
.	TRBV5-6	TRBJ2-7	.	TGTGCCAGCAGCTTGGTAGGTGGGGCATCCTACGAGCAGTACTTC	CASSLVGGASYEQYF
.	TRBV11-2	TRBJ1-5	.	TGTGCCAGCAGCTTGGGGGCGGGGTTGAACAATCAGCCCCAGCATTTT	CASSLGAGLNNQPQHF
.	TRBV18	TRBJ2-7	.	TGTGCCAGCTCCGGCGGAGGAAAGGGAAACGAGCAGTACTTC	CASSGGGKGNEQYF
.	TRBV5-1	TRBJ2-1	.	TGCGCCAGCAGCTTCTCCCAGGGGAACTACAATGAGCAGTTCTTC	CASSFSQGNYNEQFF
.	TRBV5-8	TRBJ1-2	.	TGTGCCAGCAGCTTGATGGACAGAAACTATGGCTACACCTTC	CASSLMDRNYGYTF
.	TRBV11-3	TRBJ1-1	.	TGTGCCAGCAGACCGGGACCCTCGAACACTGAAGCTTTCTTT	CASRPGPSNTEAFF
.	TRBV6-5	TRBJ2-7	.	TGTGCCAGCAGTTACCAGGGAAGGGGCGAGCAGTACTTC	CASSYQGRGEQYF
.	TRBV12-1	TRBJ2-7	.	TGTGCCAGCAGCTACCCGGGAGATAAAAAACGAATTTCCTACGAGCAGTACTTC	CASSYPGDKKRISYEQYF
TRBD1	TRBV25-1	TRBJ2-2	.	TGTGCCAGCGGAGAAAGGACAGGGGACGCCGGGGAGCTGTTTTTT	CASGERTGDAGELFF
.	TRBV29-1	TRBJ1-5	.	TGCAGCGCTAAAGAGTCGGGGGACAACAATCAGCCCCAGCATTTT	CSAKESGDNNQPQHF
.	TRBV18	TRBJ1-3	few	TGTGCCAGCTCACCACCCGACTCTGGAAACACCATATATTTT	CASSPPDSGNTIYF
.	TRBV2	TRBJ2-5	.	TGTGCCAGCAGTGCGGGACACCAGCAAGAGACCCAGTACTTC	CASSAGHQQETQYF
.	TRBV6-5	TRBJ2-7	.	TGTGCCACGAGAGATTACCACGAGCAGTACTTC	CATRDYHEQYF